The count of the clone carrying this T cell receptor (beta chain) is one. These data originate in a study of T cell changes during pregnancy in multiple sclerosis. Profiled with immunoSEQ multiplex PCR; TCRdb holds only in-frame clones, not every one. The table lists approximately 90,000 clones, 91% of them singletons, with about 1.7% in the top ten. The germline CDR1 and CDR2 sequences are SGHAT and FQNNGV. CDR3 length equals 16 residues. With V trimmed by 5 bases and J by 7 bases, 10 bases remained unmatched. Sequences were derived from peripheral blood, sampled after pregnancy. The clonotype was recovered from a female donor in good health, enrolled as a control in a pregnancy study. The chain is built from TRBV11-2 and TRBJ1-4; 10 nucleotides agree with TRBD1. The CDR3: CASSPGRGQGFEKLFF. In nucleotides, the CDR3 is TGTGCCAGCAGCCCTGGAAGGGGACAGGGGTTTGAAAAACTGTTTTTT.